Presented here are 24 T cell receptor beta chains from one specimen sequenced in a study of T cells in Graves' hyperthyroidism and ophthalmopathy (dated by TCRdb to between 2018 and 2020). The library was prepared using multiplex PCR. The reads were generated on an Illumina HiSeq 2000. Amplification of TCR beta CDR3 regions was carried out from RNA transcripts. For the first round of RT-PCR on the TCR CDR3, the HTBI primer set was used together with the Qiagen OneStep RT-PCR kit. TCRdb ran its own pipeline on the public reads, namely fastp trimming at Q25 and MiXCR clone calling, and kept in-frame beta chains. Rows are unified per CDR3 protein, each entry keeping the most common DNA and genes. The sample has roughly 260,000 distinct CDR3 sequences on record, more than 12% of them singletons. More than 10% of the sample belongs to the ten largest clones. Sequences were obtained from blood. These receptors were obtained from a woman between 40 and 50 years old with Graves' hyperthyroidism that later progressed to Graves' ophthalmopathy.

Ten or more counts support this clonotype. This rearrangement joins TRBV30 to TRBJ2-5, with TRBD2 matching over 13 bases. The CDR3 contains 14 residues. With 3 bases clipped from V and 7 bases from J, the junction kept 5 bases outside the gene matches. Germline V CDR1 and CDR2: GTSNPN, SVGIG (reference sequence). The CDR3 here is CAWRGLAGLLTQYF. CDR3 DNA sequence: TGTGCCTGGAGGGGACTAGCGGGACTTCTGACCCAGTACTTC. Supplemented by reference TRBV30 and TRBJ2-5, the full variable domain reads SQTIHQWPATLVQPVGSPLSLECTVEGTSNPNLYWYRQAAGRGLQLLFYSVGIGQISSEVPQNLSASRPQDRQFILSSKKLLLSDSGFYLCAWRGLAGLLTQYFGPGTRLLVL.

The J gene is TRBJ2-7, the V gene TRBV7-2; 12 bases agree with TRBD2. This CDR3 spans 16 amino acids. Per germline, CDR1 SGHTA and CDR2 FQGNSA. Unmatched junction bases numbered 5, after V lost 4 bases and J lost 1 base. The CDR3 DNA reads as TGTGCCAGCAGCTCGCGGACTAGCGGGACTTCCTACGAGCAGTACTTC. Amino acids: CASSSRTSGTSYEQYF.

The sample holds a few counts of this clonotype. DNA for the CDR3: TGTGCCAGCAGCTTCAGCGGGGTCAACACCGGGGAGCTGTTTTTT. This codes for CASSFSGVNTGELFF. The chain has TRBV5-4 and TRBJ2-2, with 7 bases that match TRBD2. Germline CDR1 reads SGHNT; CDR2 reads YYREEE (reference sequence). V was pared by 2 bases and J by 2 bases, with 3 bases of the junction left unmatched. The CDR3 runs to 15 residues.

The sample holds one count of this clonotype. The V gene is TRBV7-9, the J gene TRBJ1-2; D is possibly TRBD1 (6 bases). The V and J ends lost 5 bases and 3 bases respectively, with 13 bases between them. The CDR3 spans 14 residues. Germline CDR1 and CDR2: SEHNR and FQNEAQ (reference sequence). The DNA for the CDR3 is TGTGCCAGCAGCCGCGCAGGGGCGGACTATGGCTACACCTTC. Translating it yields CASSRAGADYGYTF.

Points on this clonotype: This could be a read error, since a much larger clone is one nucleotide away. The chain has TRBV9 and TRBJ2-1; unclear D gene. Germline V gene sequence: CDR1 SGDLS, CDR2 YYNGEE. The CDR3 runs 13 residues. V lost 0 bases to trimming and J lost 2 bases, with 3 bases between them. CDR3 residues: CASSVATYNEQFF. The CDR3 DNA reads as TGTGCCAGCAGCGTAGCCACCTACAATGAGCAGTTCTTC.

This clonotype was observed many times. The chain combines TRBV11-2 with TRBJ2-7; TRBD1 agrees at 10 bases. The germline gives CDR1 SGHAT, CDR2 FQNNGV. CDR3 size: 15 residues. With V trimmed by 4 bases and J by 5 bases, 8 bases remained unmatched. The CDR3 spells CASSSPRTGGHEQYF. CDR3 bases: TGTGCCAGCAGCTCCCCCCGGACAGGGGGGCACGAGCAGTACTTC.

This clonotype was seen repeatedly, ten times or more. The rearrangement joins TRBV27 to TRBJ1-1; 8 bases agree with TRBD1. V shed 4 bases, J shed 8 bases, and the junction held 12 bases outside the gene matches. The length of the CDR3 is 15 residues. Per germline, CDR1 MNHEY and CDR2 SMNVEV (reference sequence). The CDR3: CASSSGQGGFSEAFF. CDR3 in DNA: TGTGCCAGCAGTTCTGGACAGGGAGGCTTCTCGGAAGCTTTCTTT.

This clonotype was observed a few times. A much larger clone sits a single nucleotide away, making a read error possible. The chain is built from TRBV3-1 and TRBJ2-1; D is tentatively TRBD1 or TRBD2 (5 bases each). This CDR3 comprises 17 residues. In germline, CDR1 is LGHDT, CDR2 YNNKEL (reference sequence). Trimming pared 4 bases from V and 2 bases from J, leaving 18 bases between. DNA of the CDR3: TGTGCCAGCAGCCGAGCCTCATTGGGGGTTACCTACAATGAGCAGTTCTTC. Encoded protein: CASSRASLGVTYNEQFF.

This clonotype was observed at least ten times. The chain employs TRBV30 and TRBJ2-3; 7 positions agree with TRBD2. This CDR3 is built from 16 residues. Germline trimming cut 6 bases from V and 2 bases from J; bases unmatched to any gene: 14. Germline CDR1 is GTSNPN and CDR2 is SVGIG (reference sequence). CDR3 residues: CACGTVASGNTDTQYF. DNA of the CDR3: TGTGCCTGTGGAACCGTTGCTAGCGGCAACACAGATACGCAGTATTTT.

Many counts were recorded for this clonotype. The V call is TRBV18, the J call TRBJ2-1; D gene unclear. V was trimmed by 4 bases and J by 4 bases, leaving 8 bases between them. Germline-derived CDR1 and CDR2 are KGHSH and LQKENI. The CDR3 runs to 13 residues. This CDR3 is CASSHGVYNEQFF. Written as DNA, the CDR3 is TGTGCCAGCTCACATGGTGTGTACAATGAGCAGTTCTTC.

This clonotype was detected many times. The chain joins TRBV11-1 to TRBJ2-2; TRBD2 is a possible D gene (5 bases). Trimming shortened V by 5 bases and J by 2 bases, and 12 bases separated the two germline ends. The CDR3 spans 15 residues. Looked up from germline, CDR1 is SGHAT and CDR2 is FQDESV (reference sequence). The CDR3 loop reads CASSDYGGNTGELFF. In nucleotides, the CDR3 is TGTGCCAGCAGCGACTATGGCGGCAACACCGGGGAGCTGTTTTTT.

There are many counts of this clonotype. This chain connects TRBV20-1 to TRBJ1-5; D call uncertain. CDR1 is DFQATT, CDR2 SNEGSKA, per germline (reference sequence). This CDR3 region has 14 residues. V was trimmed by 5 bases and J by 7 bases, leaving 18 bases between them. The CDR3 bases are TGCAGTGCTGAGGACGGATTGTCTTGGCAGCCCCAGCATTTT. Protein: CSAEDGLSWQPQHF.

At least ten counts were recorded for this clonotype. The chain links TRBV11-2 to TRBJ1-4, with TRBD1 as a possible D gene (5 bases). There are 16 residues in the CDR3. CDR1 is SGHAT and CDR2 is FQNNGV in the germline V gene. V dropped 2 bases and J dropped 8 bases, with 18 bases sitting between them. The CDR3 region has the DNA TGTGCCAGCAGCTTATTCGCTCGGGGCAGCATCGAAAAACTGTTTTTT. It yields the protein CASSLFARGSIEKLFF. Full variable domain (remainder filled in from reference TRBV11-2 and TRBJ1-4): EAGVAQSPRYKIIEKRQSVAFWCNPISGHATLYWYQQILGQGPKLLIQFQNNGVVDDSQLPKDRFSAERLKGVDSTLKIQPAKLEDSAVYLCASSLFARGSIEKLFFGSGTQLSVL.

Comment on this clonotype: The junction shows a germline mismatch at one end, possibly a read error. The chain links TRBV6-1 to TRBJ2-5; no clear D. This CDR3 has 13 residues. Germline CDR1 MNHNS, CDR2 SASEGT. In nucleotides, the CDR3 is TGTACCAGCAGTGAGGCGCTGGGGGAGACCCAGTACTTC. The encoded protein is CTSSEALGETQYF.

This clonotype was picked up many times. V is TRBV12-5 and J is TRBJ2-2, with D possibly called TRBD1 or TRBD2 (6 bases each). This CDR3 spans 15 amino acids. The V end was cut by 7 bases, the J end by 5 bases, with 17 bases between. Germline lookup yields CDR1 LGHNT and CDR2 FRNRAP. For the CDR3, the DNA is TGTGCTAGTGAGGGAAGGGGGGCAGGTACCGGGGAGCTGTTTTTT. This translates into CASEGRGAGTGELFF.

Ten or more counts support this clonotype. The chain has TRBV7-3 and TRBJ2-7, with D unresolved. The V and J ends lost 4 bases and 2 bases respectively, with 15 bases between them. The germline V gene encodes CDR1 SGHTA and CDR2 FQGTGA. The CDR3 runs to 15 residues. The CDR3 region is CASSYYIGPTYEQYF. Written as DNA, the CDR3 is TGTGCCAGCAGCTATTACATTGGCCCTACCTACGAGCAGTACTTC.

The chain couples TRBV4-2 to TRBJ2-1; the D call may be TRBD1 or TRBD2 (5 bases each). Germline assignment: CDR1 LGHNA and CDR2 YNFKEQ. The V end lost 4 bases, the J end lost 4 bases, and 20 bases lay between the germline ends. This CDR3 region has 17 residues. The CDR3 region has the DNA TGTGCCAGCAGCCGCAAGGATTCGGGGCGTCCGTACAATGAGCAGTTCTTC. It codes for CASSRKDSGRPYNEQFF.

There are a few counts of this clonotype. This chain links TRBV19 with TRBJ2-2; 11 bases are shared with TRBD2. The CDR3 is made up of 15 amino acids. Germline trimming cut 7 bases from V and 6 bases from J; bases unmatched to any gene: 7. The germline V gene has CDR1 LNHDA and CDR2 SQIVND (reference sequence). The CDR3 DNA follows: TGTGCCAGTACATCACTAGCGGGAGTCCCCGGGGAGCTGTTTTTT. As protein: CASTSLAGVPGELFF. Full variable domain (missing parts from reference TRBV19 and TRBJ2-2): DGGITQSPKYLFRKEGQNVTLSCEQNLNHDAMYWYRQDPGQGLRLIYYSQIVNDFQKGDIAEGYSVSREKKESFPLTVTSAQKNPTAFYLCASTSLAGVPGELFFGEGSRLTVL.

This clonotype showed up many times. The J gene is TRBJ1-4, the V gene TRBV20-1; D ambiguous. The CDR3 loop spans 13 amino acids. Germline CDR1 is DFQATT and CDR2 is SNEGSKA (reference sequence). V was clipped by 3 bases and J by 4 bases, with 9 bases between them. CDR3 loop: CSARRGVNEKLFF. Here the CDR3 DNA reads TGCAGTGCTAGGCGTGGGGTTAATGAAAAACTGTTTTTT.

This clonotype was seen only a few times. This rearrangement joins TRBV4-2 to TRBJ2-4; 8 bases match TRBD2. J gave up 0 bases and V 4 bases, and 14 bases lay outside the gene matches. The germline CDR1 and CDR2 sequences are LGHNA and YNFKEQ. CDR3 length equals 19 residues. CDR3 amino acids: CASSPPLAVFEGAKNIQYF. In nucleotides, the CDR3 is TGTGCCAGCAGCCCACCACTAGCGGTCTTCGAGGGAGCCAAAAACATTCAGTACTTC.

The table lists this clonotype with many counts. CDR3 loop: CAIMGHPEGTIYF. The CDR3 DNA follows: TGTGCCATCATGGGACATCCGGAGGGCACCATATATTTT. The J gene is TRBJ1-3, the V gene TRBV10-3; tentative D call: TRBD1 (6 bases). V was pared by 7 bases and J by 9 bases, with 16 bases between. CDR1 and CDR2 from the germline V gene are ENHRY and SYGVKD. CDR3 length: 13 residues.

The chain is built from TRBV27 and TRBJ2-7, with 15 positions matching TRBD2. The CDR3 has 16 residues. Germline V CDR1 and CDR2: MNHEY, SMNVEV (reference sequence). The J segment lost 6 bases and the V segment lost 7 bases, leaving 10 bases of the junction unmatched. This CDR3 reads CASKASGTSGRREQYF. In DNA form, the CDR3 reads TGTGCCAGCAAAGCATCCGGGACTAGCGGGAGGCGCGAGCAGTACTTC.

V and J are TRBV19 and TRBJ1-5; D gene ambiguous. The ends were cut back, 7 bases at V and 0 bases at J, with 13 bases in the middle. Germline loops: CDR1 LNHDA, CDR2 SQIVND (reference sequence). This CDR3 is built from 15 residues. CDR3 sequence (DNA): TGTGCCAGTATTCATTCGGGGAATAGCAATCAGCCCCAGCATTTT. Protein product: CASIHSGNSNQPQHF.

This clonotype was picked up many times. The rearrangement joins TRBV6-1 to TRBJ1-2, with D possibly TRBD1 on 6 matching bases. This CDR3 contains 13 residues. Germline CDR1 is MNHNS and CDR2 is SASEGT. V dropped 6 bases and J dropped 13 bases, with 21 bases sitting between them. CDR3 nucleotides: TGTGCCAGCAGGACCGGGGCGAGAGCAGGGGTCACCTTC. Its protein product is CASRTGARAGVTF.